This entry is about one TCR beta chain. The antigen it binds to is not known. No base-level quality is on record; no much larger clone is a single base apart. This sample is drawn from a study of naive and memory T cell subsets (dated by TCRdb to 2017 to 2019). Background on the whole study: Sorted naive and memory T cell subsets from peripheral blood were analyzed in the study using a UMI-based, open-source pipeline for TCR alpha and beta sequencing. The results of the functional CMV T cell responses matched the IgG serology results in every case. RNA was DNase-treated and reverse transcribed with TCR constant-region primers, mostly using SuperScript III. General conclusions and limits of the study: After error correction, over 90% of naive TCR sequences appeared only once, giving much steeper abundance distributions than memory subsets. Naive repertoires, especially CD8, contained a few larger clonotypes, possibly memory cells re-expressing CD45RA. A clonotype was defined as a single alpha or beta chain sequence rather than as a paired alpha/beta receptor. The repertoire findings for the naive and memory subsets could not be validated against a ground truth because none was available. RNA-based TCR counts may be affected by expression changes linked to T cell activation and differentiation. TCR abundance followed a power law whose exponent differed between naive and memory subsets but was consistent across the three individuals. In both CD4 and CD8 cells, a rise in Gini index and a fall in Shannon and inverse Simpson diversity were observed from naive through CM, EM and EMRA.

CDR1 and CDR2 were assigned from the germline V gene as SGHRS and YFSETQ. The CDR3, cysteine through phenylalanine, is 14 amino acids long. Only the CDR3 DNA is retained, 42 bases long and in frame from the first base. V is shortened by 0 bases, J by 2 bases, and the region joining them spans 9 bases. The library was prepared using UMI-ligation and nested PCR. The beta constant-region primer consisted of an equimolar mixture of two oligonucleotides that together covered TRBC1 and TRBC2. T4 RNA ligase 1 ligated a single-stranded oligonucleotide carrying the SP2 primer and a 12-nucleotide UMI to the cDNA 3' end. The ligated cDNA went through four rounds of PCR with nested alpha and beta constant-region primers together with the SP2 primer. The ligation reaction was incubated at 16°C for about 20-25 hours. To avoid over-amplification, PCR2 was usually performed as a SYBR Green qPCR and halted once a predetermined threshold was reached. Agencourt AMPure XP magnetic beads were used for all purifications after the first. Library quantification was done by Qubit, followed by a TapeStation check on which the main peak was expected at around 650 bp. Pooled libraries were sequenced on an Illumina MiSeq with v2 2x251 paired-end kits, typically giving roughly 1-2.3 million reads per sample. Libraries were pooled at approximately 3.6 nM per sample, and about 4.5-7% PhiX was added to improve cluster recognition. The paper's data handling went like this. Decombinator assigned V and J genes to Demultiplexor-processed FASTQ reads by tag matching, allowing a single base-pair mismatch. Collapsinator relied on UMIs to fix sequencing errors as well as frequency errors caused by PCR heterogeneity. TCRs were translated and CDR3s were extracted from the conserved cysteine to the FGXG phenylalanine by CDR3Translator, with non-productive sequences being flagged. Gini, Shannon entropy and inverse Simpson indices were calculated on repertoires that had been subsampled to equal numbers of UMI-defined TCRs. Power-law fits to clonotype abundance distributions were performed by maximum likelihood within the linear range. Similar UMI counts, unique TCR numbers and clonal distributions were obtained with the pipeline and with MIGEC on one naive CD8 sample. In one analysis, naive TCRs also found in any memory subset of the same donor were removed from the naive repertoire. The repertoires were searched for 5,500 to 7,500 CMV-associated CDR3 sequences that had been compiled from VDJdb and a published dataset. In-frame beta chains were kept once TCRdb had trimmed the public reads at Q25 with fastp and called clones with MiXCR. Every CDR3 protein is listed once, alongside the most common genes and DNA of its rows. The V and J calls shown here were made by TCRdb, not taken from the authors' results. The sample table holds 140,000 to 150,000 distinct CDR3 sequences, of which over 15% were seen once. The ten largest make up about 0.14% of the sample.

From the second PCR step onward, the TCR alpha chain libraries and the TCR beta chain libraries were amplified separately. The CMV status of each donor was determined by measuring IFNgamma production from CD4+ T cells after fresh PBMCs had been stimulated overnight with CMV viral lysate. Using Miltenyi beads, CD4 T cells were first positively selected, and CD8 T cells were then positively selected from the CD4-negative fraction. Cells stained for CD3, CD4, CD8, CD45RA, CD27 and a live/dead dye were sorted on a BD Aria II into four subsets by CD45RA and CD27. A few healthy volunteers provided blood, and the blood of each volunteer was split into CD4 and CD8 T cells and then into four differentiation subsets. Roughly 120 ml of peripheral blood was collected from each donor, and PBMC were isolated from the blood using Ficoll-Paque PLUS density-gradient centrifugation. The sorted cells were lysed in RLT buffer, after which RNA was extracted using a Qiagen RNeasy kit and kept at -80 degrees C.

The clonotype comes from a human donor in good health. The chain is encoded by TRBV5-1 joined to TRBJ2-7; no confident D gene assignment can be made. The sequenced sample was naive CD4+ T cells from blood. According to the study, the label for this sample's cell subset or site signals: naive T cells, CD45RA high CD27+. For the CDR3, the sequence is CASSLDRPTYEQYF. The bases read TGCGCCAGCAGCTTGGATAGGCCTACCTACGAGCAGTACTTC.